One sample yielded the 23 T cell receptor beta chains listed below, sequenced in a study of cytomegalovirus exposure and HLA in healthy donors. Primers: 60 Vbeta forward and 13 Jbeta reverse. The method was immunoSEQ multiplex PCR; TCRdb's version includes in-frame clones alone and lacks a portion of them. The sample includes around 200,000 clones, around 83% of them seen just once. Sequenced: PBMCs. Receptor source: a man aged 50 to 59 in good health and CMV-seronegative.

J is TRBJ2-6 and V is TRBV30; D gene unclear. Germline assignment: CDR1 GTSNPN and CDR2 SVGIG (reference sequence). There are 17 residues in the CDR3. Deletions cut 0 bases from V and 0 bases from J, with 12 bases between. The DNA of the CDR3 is TGTGCCTGGAGTGTACTTAGATCCTCCTCTGGGGCCAACGTCCTGACTTTC. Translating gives CAWSVLRSSSGANVLTF. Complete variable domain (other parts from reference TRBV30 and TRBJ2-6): SQTIHQWPATLVQPVGSPLSLECTVEGTSNPNLYWYRQAAGRGLQLLFYSVGIGQISSEVPQNLSASRPQDRQFILSSKKLLLSDSGFYLCAWSVLRSSSGANVLTFGAGSRLTVL.

For the CDR3, the DNA is TGTGCCAGCAGTCCCGGGACAGGGGCTAATCAGCCCCAGCATTTT. It is translated as CASSPGTGANQPQHF. The J gene is TRBJ1-5, the V gene TRBV6-6, with 10 bases fitting TRBD1. Looked up from germline, CDR1 is MNHNY and CDR2 is SVGAGI (reference sequence). With 5 bases clipped from V and 4 bases from J, the junction kept 5 bases outside the gene matches. This CDR3 contains 15 residues.

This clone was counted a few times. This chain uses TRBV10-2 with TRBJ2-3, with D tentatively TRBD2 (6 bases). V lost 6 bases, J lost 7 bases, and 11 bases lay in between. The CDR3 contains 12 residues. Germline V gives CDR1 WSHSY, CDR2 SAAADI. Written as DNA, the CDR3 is TGCGCCAGCAGCTCGGGACTTAATACGCAGTATTTT. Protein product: CASSSGLNTQYF.

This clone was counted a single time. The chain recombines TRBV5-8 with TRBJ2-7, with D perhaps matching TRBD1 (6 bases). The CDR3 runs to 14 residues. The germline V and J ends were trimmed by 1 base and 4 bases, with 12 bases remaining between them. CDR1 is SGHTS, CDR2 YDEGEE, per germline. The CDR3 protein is CASSLLGQTYEQYF. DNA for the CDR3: TGTGCCAGCAGCTTGCTTGGACAGACTTACGAGCAGTACTTC.

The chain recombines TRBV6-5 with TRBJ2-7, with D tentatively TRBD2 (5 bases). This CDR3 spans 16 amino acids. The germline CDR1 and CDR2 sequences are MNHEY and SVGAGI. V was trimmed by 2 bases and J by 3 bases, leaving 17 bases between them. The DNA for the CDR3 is TGTGCCAGCAGTTACGATGGCTATGGAGGAAACTACGAGCAGTACTTC. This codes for CASSYDGYGGNYEQYF.

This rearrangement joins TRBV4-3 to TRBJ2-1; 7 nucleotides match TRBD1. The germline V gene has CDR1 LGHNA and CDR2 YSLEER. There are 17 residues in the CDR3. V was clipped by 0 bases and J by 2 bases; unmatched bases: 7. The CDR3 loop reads CASSQDLRDSPYNEQFF. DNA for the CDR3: TGCGCCAGCAGCCAAGATCTTCGGGACAGTCCCTACAATGAGCAGTTCTTC.

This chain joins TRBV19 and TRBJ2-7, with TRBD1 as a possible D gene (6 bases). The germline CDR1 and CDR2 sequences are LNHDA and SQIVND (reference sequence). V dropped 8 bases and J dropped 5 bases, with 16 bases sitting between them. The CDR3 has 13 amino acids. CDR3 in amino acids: CASEQGTTHEQYF. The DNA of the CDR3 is TGTGCCAGTGAACAGGGAACCACCCACGAGCAGTACTTC. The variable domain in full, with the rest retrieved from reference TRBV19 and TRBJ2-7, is DGGITQSPKYLFRKEGQNVTLSCEQNLNHDAMYWYRQDPGQGLRLIYYSQIVNDFQKGDIAEGYSVSREKKESFPLTVTSAQKNPTAFYLCASEQGTTHEQYFGPGTRLTVT.

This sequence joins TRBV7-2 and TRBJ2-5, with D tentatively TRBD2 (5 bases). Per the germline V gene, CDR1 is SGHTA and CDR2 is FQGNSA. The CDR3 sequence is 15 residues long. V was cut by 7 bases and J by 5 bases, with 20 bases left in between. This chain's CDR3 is CASTSLASPLETQYF. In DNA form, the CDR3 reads TGTGCCAGCACCTCTTTGGCTAGCCCTCTTGAGACCCAGTACTTC.

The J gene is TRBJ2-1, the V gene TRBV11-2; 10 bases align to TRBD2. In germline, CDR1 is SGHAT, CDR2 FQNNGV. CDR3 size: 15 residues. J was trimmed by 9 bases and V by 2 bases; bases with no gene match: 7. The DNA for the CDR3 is TGTGCCAGCAGCTTAACTAGCGGGGTTTTGGGTGAGCAGTTCTTC. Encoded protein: CASSLTSGVLGEQFF. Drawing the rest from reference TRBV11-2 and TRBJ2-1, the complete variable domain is EAGVAQSPRYKIIEKRQSVAFWCNPISGHATLYWYQQILGQGPKLLIQFQNNGVVDDSQLPKDRFSAERLKGVDSTLKIQPAKLEDSAVYLCASSLTSGVLGEQFFGPGTRLTVL.

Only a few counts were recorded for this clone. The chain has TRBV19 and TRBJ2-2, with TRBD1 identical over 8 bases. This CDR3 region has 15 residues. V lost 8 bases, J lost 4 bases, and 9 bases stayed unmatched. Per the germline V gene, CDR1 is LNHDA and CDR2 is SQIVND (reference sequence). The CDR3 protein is CASRGQGRSTGELFF. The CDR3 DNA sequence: TGTGCCAGTCGAGGACAGGGACGATCCACCGGGGAGCTGTTTTTT.

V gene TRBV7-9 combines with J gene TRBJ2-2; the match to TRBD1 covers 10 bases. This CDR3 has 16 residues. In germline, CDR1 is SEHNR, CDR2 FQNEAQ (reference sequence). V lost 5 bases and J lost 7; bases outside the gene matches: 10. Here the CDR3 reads CASSTPGQGIIGELFF. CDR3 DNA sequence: TGTGCCAGCAGCACTCCGGGACAGGGGATTATCGGGGAGCTGTTTTTT.

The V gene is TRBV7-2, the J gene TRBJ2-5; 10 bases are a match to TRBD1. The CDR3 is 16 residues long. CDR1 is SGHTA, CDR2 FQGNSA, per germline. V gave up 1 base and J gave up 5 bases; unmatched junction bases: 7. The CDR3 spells CASSLGGQGRRETQYF. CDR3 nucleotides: TGTGCCAGCAGCTTAGGGGGACAGGGGAGGAGGGAGACCCAGTACTTC.

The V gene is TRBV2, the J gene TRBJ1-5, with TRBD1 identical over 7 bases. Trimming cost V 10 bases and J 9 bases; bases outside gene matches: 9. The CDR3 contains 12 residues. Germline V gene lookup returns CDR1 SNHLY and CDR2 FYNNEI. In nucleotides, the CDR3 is TGTGCCACTGGTCGACAGGGCGCGCCCCAGCATTTT. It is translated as CATGRQGAPQHF.

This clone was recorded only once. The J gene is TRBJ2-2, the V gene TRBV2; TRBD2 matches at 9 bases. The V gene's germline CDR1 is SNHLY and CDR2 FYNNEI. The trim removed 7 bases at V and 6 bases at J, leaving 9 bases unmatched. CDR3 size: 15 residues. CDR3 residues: CASILAGGLAGELFF. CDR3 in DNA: TGTGCCAGCATTCTGGCGGGAGGGTTGGCCGGGGAGCTGTTTTTT.

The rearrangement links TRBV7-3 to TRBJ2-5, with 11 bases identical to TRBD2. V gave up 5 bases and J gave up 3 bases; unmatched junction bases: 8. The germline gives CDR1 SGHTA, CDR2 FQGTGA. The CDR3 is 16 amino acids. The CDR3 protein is CASSTPGLAEEETQYF. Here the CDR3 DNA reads TGTGCCAGCAGCACCCCGGGACTAGCGGAGGAAGAGACCCAGTACTTC.

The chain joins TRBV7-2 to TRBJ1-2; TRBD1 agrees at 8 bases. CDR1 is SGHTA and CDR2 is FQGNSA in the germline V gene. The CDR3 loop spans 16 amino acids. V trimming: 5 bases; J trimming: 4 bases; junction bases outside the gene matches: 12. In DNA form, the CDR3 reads TGTGCCAGCAGCATTACAGGGGGGGTTACCTTCTATGGCTACACCTTC. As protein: CASSITGGVTFYGYTF. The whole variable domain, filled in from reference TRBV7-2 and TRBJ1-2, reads GAGVSQSPSNKVTEKGKDVELRCDPISGHTALYWYRQSLGQGLEFLIYFQGNSAPDKSGLPSDRFSAERTGGSVSTLTIQRTQQEDSAVYLCASSITGGVTFYGYTFGSGTRLTVV.

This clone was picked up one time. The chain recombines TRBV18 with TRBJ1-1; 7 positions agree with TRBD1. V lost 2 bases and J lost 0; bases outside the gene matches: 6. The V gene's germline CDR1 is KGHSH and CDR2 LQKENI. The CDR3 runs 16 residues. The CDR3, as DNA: TGTGCCAGCTCACCATCGGACAGGAGCTTGAACACTGAAGCTTTCTTT. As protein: CASSPSDRSLNTEAFF.

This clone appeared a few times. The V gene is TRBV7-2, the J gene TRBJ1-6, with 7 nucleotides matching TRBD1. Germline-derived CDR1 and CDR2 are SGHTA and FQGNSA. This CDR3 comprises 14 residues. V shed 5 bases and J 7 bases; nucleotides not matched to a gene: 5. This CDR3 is CASSPGTANSPLHF. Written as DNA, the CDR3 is TGTGCCAGCAGCCCCGGGACAGCCAATTCACCCCTCCACTTT.

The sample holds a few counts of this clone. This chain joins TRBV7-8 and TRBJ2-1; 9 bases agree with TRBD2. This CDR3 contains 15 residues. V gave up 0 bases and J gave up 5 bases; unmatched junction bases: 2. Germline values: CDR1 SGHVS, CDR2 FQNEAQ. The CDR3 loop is CASSLARLADNEQFF. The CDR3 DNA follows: TGTGCCAGCAGCTTAGCGCGACTAGCGGACAATGAGCAGTTCTTC. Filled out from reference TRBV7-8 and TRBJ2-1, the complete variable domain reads GAGVSQSPRYKVAKRGQDVALRCDPISGHVSLFWYQQALGQGPEFLTYFQNEAQLDKSGLPSDRFFAERPEGSVSTLKIQRTQQEDSAVYLCASSLARLADNEQFFGPGTRLTVL.

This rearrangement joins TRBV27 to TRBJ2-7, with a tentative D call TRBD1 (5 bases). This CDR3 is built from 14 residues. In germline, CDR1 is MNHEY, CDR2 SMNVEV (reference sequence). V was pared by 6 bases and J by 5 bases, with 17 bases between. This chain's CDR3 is CASSITGFGNEQYF. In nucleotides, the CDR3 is TGTGCCAGCAGCATCACAGGCTTCGGTAACGAGCAGTACTTC.

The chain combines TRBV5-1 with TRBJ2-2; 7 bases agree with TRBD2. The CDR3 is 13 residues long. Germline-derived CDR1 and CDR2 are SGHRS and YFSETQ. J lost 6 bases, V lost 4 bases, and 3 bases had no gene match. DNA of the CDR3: TGCGCCAGCAGCACTGGGGGGGCCGGGGAGCTGTTTTTT. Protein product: CASSTGGAGELFF.

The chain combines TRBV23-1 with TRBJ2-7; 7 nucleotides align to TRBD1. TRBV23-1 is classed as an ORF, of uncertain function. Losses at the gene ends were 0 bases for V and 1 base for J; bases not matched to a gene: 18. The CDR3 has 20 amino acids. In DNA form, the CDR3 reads TGCGCCAGCAGTCAATCCCTAAATACCCCGACAGGGCGCATGTCCTACGAGCAGTACTTC. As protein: CASSQSLNTPTGRMSYEQYF.

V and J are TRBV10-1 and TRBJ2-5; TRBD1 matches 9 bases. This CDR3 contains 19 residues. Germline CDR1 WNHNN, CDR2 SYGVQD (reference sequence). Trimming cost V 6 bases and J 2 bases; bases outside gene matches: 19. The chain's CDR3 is CASRPKTGGSLQQQETQYF. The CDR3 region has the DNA TGCGCCAGCAGGCCGAAGACAGGGGGATCACTCCAGCAACAAGAGACCCAGTACTTC.